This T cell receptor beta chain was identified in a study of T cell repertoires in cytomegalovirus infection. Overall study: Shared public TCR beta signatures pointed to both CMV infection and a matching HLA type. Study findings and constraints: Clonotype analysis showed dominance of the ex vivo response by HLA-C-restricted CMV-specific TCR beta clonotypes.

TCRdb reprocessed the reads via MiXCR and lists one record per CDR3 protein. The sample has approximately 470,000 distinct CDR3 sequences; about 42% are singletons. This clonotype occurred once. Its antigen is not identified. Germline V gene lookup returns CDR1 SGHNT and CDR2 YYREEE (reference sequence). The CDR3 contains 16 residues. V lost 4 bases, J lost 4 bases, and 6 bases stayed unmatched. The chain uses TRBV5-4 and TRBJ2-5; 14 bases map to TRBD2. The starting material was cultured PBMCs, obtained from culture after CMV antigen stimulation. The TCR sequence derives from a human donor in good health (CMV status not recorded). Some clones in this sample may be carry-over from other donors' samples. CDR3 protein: CASSATSGRARETQYF. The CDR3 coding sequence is TGTGCCAGCAGCGCGACTAGCGGGAGGGCCAGAGAGACCCAGTACTTC.